What follows are 17 T cell receptor beta chains derived from one specimen sequenced in a study of metastatic and nonmetastatic thyroid tumors. TCRdb re-clonotyped the PCR reads via MiXCR. The table lists 20,000 or so clones, around a quarter of them singletons. Nobody among the patients had been given any treatment before thyroid surgery. The specimen was blood. The source of these receptors is a female donor with papillary thyroid cancer or a benign thyroid nodule (not recorded which). Some clones in this sample may be carry-over from other donors' samples.

This clone showed up many times. CDR3 bases: TGTGCCAGCAGCTATAGCGGGCCTTCCCAAGAGACCCAGTACTTC. Translated, it gives CASSYSGPSQETQYF. The genes are TRBV11-3 and TRBJ2-5; 7 nucleotides align to TRBD2. Germline V gene lookup returns CDR1 SGHNT and CDR2 YENEEA. This CDR3 comprises 15 residues. V shed 4 bases and J 1 base; nucleotides not matched to a gene: 6.

This clone showed up just a few times. The chain uses TRBV19 and TRBJ2-5; D is unclear. The CDR3 consists of 13 residues. V was pared by 4 bases and J by 2 bases, with 8 bases between. Germline V gene data show CDR1 as LNHDA and CDR2 as SQIVND (reference sequence). CDR3 sequence: CASSTLKQETQYF. In DNA form, the CDR3 reads TGTGCCAGTAGTACGCTAAAACAAGAGACCCAGTACTTC.

There are many counts of this clone. This may be a read error: a much more frequent sequence differs by one nucleotide. This chain links TRBV27 with TRBJ2-1, with TRBD2 matching over 7 bases. From germline, CDR1 is MNHEY and CDR2 SMNVEV (reference sequence). This CDR3 comprises 15 residues. CDR3: CASSLTSMIRNERFF. Here the CDR3 DNA reads TGTGCCAGCAGTCTGACTAGCATGATTCGCAATGAGCGGTTCTTC.

This clone is medium-sized within its sample. The V gene is TRBV28, the J gene TRBJ1-5; D is ambiguous. The length of the CDR3 is 15 residues. With 8 bases removed from V and 9 bases from J, the gap between germline ends came to 23 bases. From germline, CDR1 is MDHEN and CDR2 SYDVKM. As DNA, the CDR3 is TGTGCCAGCGCTTTTGGGCGGGCCCATTCATGGCCCCAGCATTTT. Its translation: CASAFGRAHSWPQHF.

The chain links TRBV30 to TRBJ2-2, with 9 positions matching TRBD1. CDR1 is GTSNPN and CDR2 is SVGIG in the germline V gene (reference sequence). V dropped 2 bases and J dropped 3; count of bases not matched to a gene: 4. The length of the CDR3 is 15 residues. CDR3 sequence (DNA): TGTGCCTGGAGTCACAGGGGGCGGGACACCGGGGAGCTGTTTTTT. Its translation: CAWSHRGRDTGELFF.

This clone is judged medium-sized. The chain recombines TRBV12-3 or TRBV12-4 with TRBJ2-2, with TRBD1 identical over 7 bases. The CDR3 runs to 14 residues. The V and J ends lost 9 bases and 6 bases, in that order; junction bases with no gene match: 10. The CDR3 loop reads CASSTGLVAGELFF. The DNA of the CDR3 is TGTGCCAGTTCGACAGGGCTGGTCGCCGGGGAGCTGTTTTTT.

V and J are TRBV4-1 and TRBJ1-2; 8 bases line up with TRBD1. CDR1 is MGHRA, CDR2 YSYEKL, per germline. The V segment lost 0 bases and the J segment 6 bases; nucleotides outside the gene matches: 9. The CDR3 has 16 amino acids. CDR3 coding DNA: TGCGCCAGCAGCCAAGAGGGTGCCGGGACAGGCAATGGCTACACCTTC. This encodes CASSQEGAGTGNGYTF.

This clone has more than one count but fewer than ten. Germline is not matched at one junction end, which may reflect a read error. V usage is TRBV25-1 and J usage is TRBJ2-1; D possibly corresponds to TRBD1 (6 bases). The CDR3 is 10 amino acids. Per the germline V gene, CDR1 is MGHDK and CDR2 is SYGVNS. Here the CDR3 reads CASCGGEQFF. Written as DNA, the CDR3 is TGTGCCAGCTGTGGGGGCGAGCAGTTTTTC.

This clone was seen once. The chain uses TRBV4-1 and TRBJ2-7; D gene ambiguous. CDR3 length: 14 amino acids. Germline CDR1 is MGHRA and CDR2 is YSYEKL. V was clipped by 4 bases and J by 3 bases, with 13 bases between them. CDR3 DNA: TGCGCCAGCAGCCTGTCCTCAACCAACTACGAGCAGTACTTC. Amino acid sequence: CASSLSSTNYEQYF.

This clone has ten or more counts. The V call is TRBV6-1, the J call TRBJ2-5, with D perhaps matching TRBD2 (5 bases). This CDR3 region has 15 residues. The V end lost 3 bases, the J end lost 2 bases, and 13 bases lay between the germline ends. Germline CDR1 and CDR2: MNHNS and SASEGT. CDR3 sequence reads: CASSEAGGEQETQYF. In DNA form, the CDR3 reads TGTGCCAGCAGTGAGGCCGGTGGGGAGCAAGAGACCCAGTACTTC.

The J gene is TRBJ1-1, the V gene TRBV6-1; D possibly corresponds to TRBD1 (5 bases). This CDR3 comprises 14 residues. Germline values: CDR1 MNHNS, CDR2 SASEGT. V gave up 7 bases and J gave up 0 bases, with 12 bases separating them. CDR3 nucleotides: TGTGCCAGCAATACGGGGCGATTGAACACTGAAGCTTTCTTT. It is translated as CASNTGRLNTEAFF.

This clone was detected ten times or more. The chain couples TRBV30 to TRBJ2-2; D possibly corresponds to TRBD1 (6 bases). The CDR3 sequence is 14 residues long. V was shortened by 3 bases and J by 1 base, with 9 bases between the two germline ends. From germline, CDR1 is GTSNPN and CDR2 SVGIG (reference sequence). The DNA for the CDR3 is TGTGCCTGGAGCGGACAGCTGAACACCGGGGAGCTGTTTTTT. Translated: CAWSGQLNTGELFF.

This clone has a handful of counts. This chain uses TRBV6-5 with TRBJ2-7; D gene uncertain. The CDR3 is 10 residues long. With 7 bases removed from V and 7 bases from J, the gap between germline ends came to 8 bases. Germline-derived CDR1 and CDR2 are MNHEY and SVGAGI. The CDR3 is CASKDLEQYF. In DNA, the CDR3 is TGTGCCAGCAAAGACTTAGAGCAGTACTTC.

This clone was observed at least ten times. This may stem from a read error, because a much larger clone lies one nucleotide away. The CDR3: CASSYFSGANVLTF. The CDR3 DNA is TGTGCCAGCAGTTATTTCTCGGGGGCCAACGTCCTGACTTTC. This chain joins TRBV6-5 and TRBJ2-6; D is unclear. Deletions cut 3 bases from V and 4 bases from J, with 7 bases between. CDR1 is MNHEY, CDR2 SVGAGI, per germline. The CDR3 is made up of 14 amino acids.

By sample fraction, this clone is medium-sized. The rearrangement uses TRBV6-2 or TRBV6-3 and TRBJ2-1; 12 bases map to TRBD2. This CDR3 is 15 amino acids long. CDR1 MNHEY and CDR2 SVGEGT come from the germline V gene. The ends lost 6 bases at V and 7 bases at J; junction bases unmatched: 7. CDR3 in amino acids: CASRLGLAGPNEQFF. For the CDR3, the DNA is TGTGCCAGCAGACTGGGACTAGCGGGTCCTAATGAGCAGTTCTTC.

This clone counts as medium-sized (0.01 to 0.1%). This rearrangement joins TRBV6-1 to TRBJ2-7; D may be TRBD2 (5 bases). The CDR3 is made up of 12 amino acids. V lost 6 bases and J lost 2, with 8 bases in between. Germline-derived CDR1 and CDR2 are MNHNS and SASEGT. CDR3 sequence: CASRGATYEQYF. The CDR3 DNA sequence: TGTGCCAGCAGGGGAGCCACCTACGAGCAGTACTTC.

The genes are TRBV30 and TRBJ1-2; a weak D match, TRBD1 (6 bases). V was cut by 0 bases and J by 8 bases, with 7 bases left in between. CDR3 size: 11 residues. CDR1 and CDR2 (germline): GTSNPN, SVGIG (reference sequence). The CDR3 spells CAWSVQGGYTF. DNA for the CDR3: TGTGCCTGGAGTGTACAGGGCGGCTACACCTTC.